Each of the 27 T cell receptor beta chains below was sequenced from the same sample in a study of T cells in Graves' hyperthyroidism and ophthalmopathy. RNA transcripts were the template for amplifying TCR beta CDR3 regions. During a first-round RT-PCR of the TCR CDR3, the HTBI primer set was used. TCRdb itself ran the multiplex PCR reads through MiXCR, one entry per CDR3 protein. This sample carries roughly 570,000 distinct CDR3 sequences, around 16% of them seen once, and the ten largest clones take around 7.8%. Sequenced input: blood. The source is a woman in her 30s with Graves' hyperthyroidism.

The chain joins TRBV27 to TRBJ1-2, with D tentatively TRBD1 (5 bases). The length of the CDR3 is 15 residues. Deletions cut 3 bases from V and 4 bases from J, with 15 bases between. Germline V CDR1 and CDR2: MNHEY, SMNVEV (reference sequence). The chain's CDR3 is CASSFSGERPYGYTF. The CDR3 DNA follows: TGTGCCAGCAGTTTCTCGGGGGAAAGACCCTATGGCTACACCTTC.

V gene TRBV9 combines with J gene TRBJ2-7; D perhaps matches TRBD1 (5 bases). The CDR3 is 14 residues long. The V gene lost 3 bases and the J gene lost 0 bases, with 10 bases spanning the gap. CDR1 is SGDLS and CDR2 is YYNGEE in the germline V gene. In nucleotides, the CDR3 is TGTGCCAGCAGCGCAGGGTTCTTCTCCTACGAGCAGTACTTC. This gives the protein CASSAGFFSYEQYF.

With regard to this clonotype: At one end the junction does not follow the germline gene, possibly because of a read error. The V gene is TRBV2, the J gene TRBJ1-1; D not certain. The CDR3 extends over 11 amino acids. In germline, CDR1 is SNHLY, CDR2 FYNNEI. The CDR3 DNA reads TGTGCTAGCAGCATCTTCACTGAAGCTTTCTTT. This sequence encodes CASSIFTEAFF.

This clonotype showed up many times. This chain connects TRBV28 to TRBJ2-7; maybe TRBD1 (6 bases). V was cut by 7 bases and J by 2 bases, with 15 bases left in between. This CDR3 has 14 amino acids. Germline V gene data show CDR1 as MDHEN and CDR2 as SYDVKM. In DNA form, the CDR3 reads TGTGCCAGCATTAAACAGGGTGGGACCTACGAGCAGTACTTC. This encodes CASIKQGGTYEQYF.

The chain recombines TRBV9 with TRBJ1-1, with D possibly TRBD1 on 6 matching bases. This CDR3 has 15 amino acids. The germline CDR1 and CDR2 sequences are SGDLS and YYNGEE. V was shortened by 0 bases and J by 6 bases, with 15 bases between the two germline ends. DNA for the CDR3: TGTGCCAGCAGCGTAGAGGGTTCTGGGGGCTCTGAAGCTTTCTTT. Encoded protein: CASSVEGSGGSEAFF.

This rearrangement joins TRBV15 to TRBJ2-1; D may be TRBD2 (5 bases). Trimming stripped 4 bases from V and 5 bases from J, with 21 bases between. The CDR3 sequence is 17 residues long. CDR1 is LNHNV and CDR2 is YYDKDF in the germline V gene (reference sequence). DNA of the CDR3: TGTGCCACCAGCAAAGAAACAAGTAGGACTCTACACAATGAGCAGTTCTTC. This encodes CATSKETSRTLHNEQFF.

This clonotype has a handful of counts. V is TRBV4-1 and J is TRBJ2-7, with TRBD1 matching over 10 bases. CDR1 is MGHRA, CDR2 YSYEKL, per germline. This CDR3 is 15 amino acids long. V was pared by 5 bases and J by 3 bases, with 7 bases of the junction left unmatched. As DNA, the CDR3 is TGCGCCAGCAGCGCAGCCGGGACAGGGGACTACGAGCAGTACTTC. Translating gives CASSAAGTGDYEQYF.

The chain carries TRBV7-9 and TRBJ1-2, with D tentatively TRBD1 (5 bases). Germline V CDR1 and CDR2: SEHNR, FQNEAQ (reference sequence). CDR3 size: 15 residues. Trimming took 3 bases from V and 6 from J, leaving 17 bases between them. CDR3 nucleotide sequence: TGTGCCAGCAGCTTCGTCCGCGGGACTGAAGATGGCTACACCTTC. Its protein is CASSFVRGTEDGYTF.

This clonotype was picked up many times. The chain recombines TRBV18 with TRBJ1-5; no definite D call. This CDR3 has 13 residues. The germline V gene has CDR1 KGHSH and CDR2 LQKENI. V shed 5 bases and J shed 7 bases, with 12 bases lying between them. In nucleotides, the CDR3 is TGTGCCAGCTCAGAGGGTGAAGGACAGCCCCAGCATTTT. It encodes CASSEGEGQPQHF.

The chain joins TRBV24-1 to TRBJ2-1; TRBD1 is a possible D gene (6 bases). The V gene lost 3 bases and the J gene lost 2 bases, with 13 bases spanning the gap. There are 16 residues in the CDR3. Germline assignment: CDR1 KGHDR and CDR2 SFDVKD. This CDR3 is CATSDMDSTPYNEQFF. DNA for the CDR3: TGTGCCACCAGTGATATGGACAGTACCCCCTACAATGAGCAGTTCTTC.

Details on this clonotype: This may come from a read error, since a much larger clone is one base off. The chain joins TRBV4-3 to TRBJ1-2; D gene ambiguous. CDR1 LGHNA and CDR2 YSLEER come from the germline V gene. The ends were cut back, 3 bases at V and 2 bases at J, with 10 bases in the middle. The CDR3 has 14 residues. In DNA form, the CDR3 reads TGCGCCAGCAGCCATGAGGAAGCAAACTATGGCTACACCTTC. Encoded protein: CASSHEEANYGYTF.

This clonotype was counted many times. The genes are TRBV7-9 and TRBJ2-3, with TRBD1 matching 7 bases. The CDR3 sequence is 16 residues long. CDR1 is SEHNR and CDR2 is FQNEAQ in the germline V gene (reference sequence). V trimming: 4 bases; J trimming: 2 bases; junction bases outside the gene matches: 9. CDR3 nucleotide sequence: TGTGCCAGCAGCTCGAAAGGGGGCTCGAACACAGATACGCAGTATTTT. It yields the protein CASSSKGGSNTDTQYF.

This clonotype was recorded many times. CDR3 DNA sequence: TGTGCCAGCAGTTTTCGTTCGAGGGGGCCCTACGAGCAGTACTTC. It specifies CASSFRSRGPYEQYF. This chain connects TRBV28 to TRBJ2-7; TRBD1 agrees at 7 bases. Germline values: CDR1 MDHEN, CDR2 SYDVKM. V shed 3 bases and J 2 bases; nucleotides not matched to a gene: 7. The CDR3 loop spans 15 amino acids.

This clonotype came up a few times. V and J are TRBV9 and TRBJ2-1, with 8 bases aligning to TRBD2. The CDR3 spans 14 residues. The V gene end was trimmed by 0 bases and the J gene end by 6 bases; junction bases not matched to a gene: 2. The V gene's germline CDR1 is SGDLS and CDR2 YYNGEE. CDR3 loop: CASSVAGRANEQFF. The CDR3 DNA reads TGTGCCAGCAGCGTAGCCGGGAGGGCCAATGAGCAGTTCTTC.

The V and J genes are TRBV5-1 and TRBJ2-7, with 9 bases aligning to TRBD1. Germline V gene data show CDR1 as SGHRS and CDR2 as YFSETQ. J was trimmed by 6 bases and V by 4 bases; bases with no gene match: 5. The CDR3 contains 13 residues. CDR3 loop: CASSRGTGFEQYF. DNA for the CDR3: TGCGCCAGCAGCAGAGGGACAGGGTTCGAGCAGTACTTC.

The chain uses TRBV6-2 or TRBV6-3 and TRBJ1-5, with D possibly being TRBD1 (6 bases). This CDR3 comprises 17 residues. V was trimmed by 5 bases and J by 1 base, leaving 18 bases between them. Germline CDR1 MNHEY, CDR2 SVGEGT. The CDR3 loop is CASSPGQWGGSNQPQHF. CDR3 bases: TGTGCCAGCAGTCCGGGACAATGGGGAGGCAGCAATCAGCCCCAGCATTTT.

Remarks on this clonotype: This CDR3 fails to terminate in the conserved phenylalanine or tryptophan, so it likely reflects a read error. J is TRBJ2-7 and V is TRBV12-3 or TRBV12-4; 10 bases are a match to TRBD2. This CDR3 is built from 13 residues. Trimming took 5 bases from V and 7 from J; bases not matched to a gene: 5. CDR3 sequence reads: CASSDQLAGEQYL. The CDR3 region has the DNA TGTGCCAGCAGTGATCAACTAGCGGGAGAGCAGTACCTC.

This clonotype was counted at least ten times. CDR3: CSARASGWGNTQYF. The CDR3 DNA reads TGCAGTGCTAGAGCGAGCGGGTGGGGGAATACGCAGTATTTT. The genes are TRBV20-1 and TRBJ2-3; tentative D call: TRBD2 (6 bases). This CDR3 is built from 14 residues. Trimming stripped 1 base from V and 7 bases from J, with 15 bases between. CDR1 is DFQATT, CDR2 SNEGSKA, per germline (reference sequence).

This clonotype appeared many times. CDR3 residues: CASSARGSTEAFF. The CDR3 nucleotides are TGTGCCAGCAGCGCCAGGGGGAGCACTGAAGCTTTCTTT. The V and J genes are TRBV7-8 and TRBJ1-1; 7 bases match TRBD1. The V and J ends lost 5 bases and 4 bases, in that order; junction bases with no gene match: 4. The CDR3 runs 13 residues. Germline-derived CDR1 and CDR2 are SGHVS and FQNEAQ.

This clonotype was counted ten times or more. The gene calls are TRBV29-1 and TRBJ2-7, with 11 bases fitting TRBD2. With V trimmed by 2 bases and J by 4 bases, 4 bases remained unmatched. This CDR3 spans 14 amino acids. Germline values: CDR1 SQVTM, CDR2 ANQGSEA. The CDR3 here is CSVEWVAGGYEQYF. The CDR3, as DNA: TGCAGCGTTGAATGGGTAGCGGGAGGGTACGAGCAGTACTTC.

The rearrangement joins TRBV4-2 to TRBJ2-3; no definite D call. Between the trimmed V and J ends, which lost 1 base and 8 bases, there was a span of 10 bases. CDR1 is LGHNA and CDR2 is YNFKEQ in the germline V gene. The CDR3 extends over 13 amino acids. The CDR3 is CASSQVKGITQYF. The CDR3 coding sequence is TGTGCCAGCAGCCAAGTGAAAGGTATTACGCAGTATTTT.

This clonotype showed up many times. The chain couples TRBV20-1 to TRBJ2-7; TRBD1 is a possible D gene (5 bases). Trimming pared 0 bases from V and 4 bases from J, leaving 13 bases between. In germline, CDR1 is DFQATT, CDR2 SNEGSKA (reference sequence). The CDR3 loop spans 14 amino acids. The CDR3 DNA follows: TGCAGTGCTAGAGATCTGACAGACCCGTACGAGCAGTACTTC. Its translation: CSARDLTDPYEQYF.

The table lists this clonotype with many counts. The chain links TRBV5-1 to TRBJ2-2; TRBD1 aligns across 8 bases. V lost 0 bases, J lost 4 bases, and 5 bases stayed unmatched. Germline CDR1 reads SGHRS; CDR2 reads YFSETQ. The CDR3 is made up of 16 amino acids. CDR3 coding DNA: TGCGCCAGCAGCTTGGCGGACAGGGAGACCACCGGGGAGCTGTTTTTT. It codes for CASSLADRETTGELFF. Based on the CDR3 plus reference TRBV5-1 and TRBJ2-2, the full variable domain is KAGVTQTPRYLIKTRGQQVTLSCSPISGHRSVSWYQQTPGQGLQFLFEYFSETQRNKGNFPGRFSGRQFSNSRSEMNVSTLELGDSALYLCASSLADRETTGELFFGEGSRLTVL.

Points on this clonotype: Possible read error: a much larger clone is one base away. The V gene is TRBV29-1, the J gene TRBJ2-1, with a tentative D call TRBD1 (5 bases). The closer fit of TRBJ2-7 to the DNA end suggests the J call may be wrong. The CDR3 runs 16 residues. Germline V CDR1 and CDR2: SQVTM, ANQGSEA. The CDR3 DNA follows: TGCAGCGTTGAAGTCAGCAGGGCCCTATCCTACAATGAGCAGTACTTC. Translated, it gives CSVEVSRALSYNEQYF.

Only a few counts were recorded for this clonotype. Its ends do not fully match the called genes, so a read error is possible. The chain employs TRBV4-1 and TRBJ1-3; a possible D gene is TRBD1 (5 bases). CDR3 size: 14 residues. Germline CDR1 MGHRA, CDR2 YSYEKL. DNA for the CDR3: TGCGCCAGCAGCCAACGGGACTCTCGAAACACCATATATTTT. Encoded protein: CASSQRDSRNTIYF.

The chain recombines TRBV20-1 with TRBJ2-7; 9 bases align to TRBD2. CDR1 and CDR2 from the germline V gene are DFQATT and SNEGSKA (reference sequence). Trimming took 6 bases from V and 4 from J; bases not matched to a gene: 10. The CDR3 runs to 14 residues. The CDR3: CSAEGREGRYEQYF. The CDR3 coding sequence is TGCAGTGCAGAGGGGCGGGAGGGCCGTTACGAGCAGTACTTC.

At least ten counts were recorded for this clonotype. The chain carries TRBV3-1 and TRBJ2-2; D is unclear. CDR3 length: 12 residues. Germline CDR1 reads LGHDT; CDR2 reads YNNKEL (reference sequence). V was trimmed by 1 base and J by 6 bases, leaving 3 bases between them. CDR3 loop: CASSQVAGELFF. The CDR3 bases are TGTGCCAGCAGCCAAGTTGCCGGGGAGCTGTTTTTT.